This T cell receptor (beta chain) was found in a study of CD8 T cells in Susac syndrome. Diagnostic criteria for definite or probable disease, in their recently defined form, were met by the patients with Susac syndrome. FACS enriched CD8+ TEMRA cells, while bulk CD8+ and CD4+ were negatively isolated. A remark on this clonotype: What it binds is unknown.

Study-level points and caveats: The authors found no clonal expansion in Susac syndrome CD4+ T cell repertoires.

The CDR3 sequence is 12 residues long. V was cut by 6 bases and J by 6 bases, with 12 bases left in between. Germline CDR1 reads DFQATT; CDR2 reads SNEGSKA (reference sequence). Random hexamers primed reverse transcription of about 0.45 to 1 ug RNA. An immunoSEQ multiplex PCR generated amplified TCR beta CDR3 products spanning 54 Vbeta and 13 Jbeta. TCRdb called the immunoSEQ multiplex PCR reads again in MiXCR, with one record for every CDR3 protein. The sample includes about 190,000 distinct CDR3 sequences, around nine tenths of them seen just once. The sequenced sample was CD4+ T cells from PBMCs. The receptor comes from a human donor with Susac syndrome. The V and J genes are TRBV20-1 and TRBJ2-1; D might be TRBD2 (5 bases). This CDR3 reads CSALILVNEQFF. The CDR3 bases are TGCAGTGCGCTGATACTAGTCAATGAGCAGTTCTTC.